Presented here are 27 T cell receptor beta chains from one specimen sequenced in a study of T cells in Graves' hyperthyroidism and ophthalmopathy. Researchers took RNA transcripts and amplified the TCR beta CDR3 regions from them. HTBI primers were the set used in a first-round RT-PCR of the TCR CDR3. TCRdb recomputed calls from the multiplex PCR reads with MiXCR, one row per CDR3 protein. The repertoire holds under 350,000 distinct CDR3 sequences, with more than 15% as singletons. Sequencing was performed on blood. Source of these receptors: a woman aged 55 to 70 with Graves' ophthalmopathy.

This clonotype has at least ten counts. CDR3 DNA: TGTGCCAGCAGCTTAGCGGAGGGGCGGAATGAGCAGTTCTTC. Its translation: CASSLAEGRNEQFF. The genes are TRBV7-2 and TRBJ2-1, with D possibly being TRBD2 (6 bases). Trimming pared 0 bases from V and 7 bases from J, leaving 10 bases between. CDR3 length equals 14 residues. Germline-derived CDR1 and CDR2 are SGHTA and FQGNSA.

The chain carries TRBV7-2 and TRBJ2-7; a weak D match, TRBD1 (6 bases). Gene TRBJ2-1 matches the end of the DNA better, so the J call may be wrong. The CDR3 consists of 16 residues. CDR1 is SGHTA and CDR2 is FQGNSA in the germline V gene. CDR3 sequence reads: CASSLSKGERSYEQFF. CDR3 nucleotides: TGTGCCAGCAGTTTATCCAAGGGGGAAAGGTCCTACGAGCAGTTCTTC.

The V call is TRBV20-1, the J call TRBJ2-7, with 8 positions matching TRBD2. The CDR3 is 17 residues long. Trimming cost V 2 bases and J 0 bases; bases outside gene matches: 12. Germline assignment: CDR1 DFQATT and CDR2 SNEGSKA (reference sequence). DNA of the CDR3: TGCAGTGCTAGACCTAAAAGCGGGAGATCCCCCTCCTACGAGCAGTACTTC. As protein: CSARPKSGRSPSYEQYF.

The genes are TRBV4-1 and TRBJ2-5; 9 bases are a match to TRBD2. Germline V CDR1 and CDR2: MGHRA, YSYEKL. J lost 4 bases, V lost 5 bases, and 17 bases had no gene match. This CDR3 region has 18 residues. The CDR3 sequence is CASSSSDRAGGPPETQYF. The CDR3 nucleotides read TGCGCCAGCAGCTCATCCGATCGGGCGGGAGGGCCGCCAGAGACCCAGTACTTC.

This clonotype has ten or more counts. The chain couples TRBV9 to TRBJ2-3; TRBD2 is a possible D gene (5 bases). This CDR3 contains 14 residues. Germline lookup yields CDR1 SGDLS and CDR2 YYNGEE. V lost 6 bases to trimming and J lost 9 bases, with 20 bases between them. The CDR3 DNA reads TGTGCCAGCAACTCGGGCAGGCCGGGGTCCACGCAGTATTTT. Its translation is CASNSGRPGSTQYF.

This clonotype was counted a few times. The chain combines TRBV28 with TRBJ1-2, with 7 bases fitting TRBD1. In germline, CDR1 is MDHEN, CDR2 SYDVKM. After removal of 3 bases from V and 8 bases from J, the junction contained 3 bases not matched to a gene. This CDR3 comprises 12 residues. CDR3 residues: CASSLTGKGYTF. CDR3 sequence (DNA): TGTGCCAGCAGTTTGACAGGGAAGGGCTACACCTTC.

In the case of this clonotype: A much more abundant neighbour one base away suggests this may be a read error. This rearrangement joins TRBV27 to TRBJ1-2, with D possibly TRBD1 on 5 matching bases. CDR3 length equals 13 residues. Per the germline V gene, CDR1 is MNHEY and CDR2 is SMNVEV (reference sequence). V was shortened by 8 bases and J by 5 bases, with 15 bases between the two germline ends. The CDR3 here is CASGGGARYGYTF. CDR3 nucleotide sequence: TGTGCCAGCGGTGGCGGGGCCCGGTATGGCTACACCTTC.

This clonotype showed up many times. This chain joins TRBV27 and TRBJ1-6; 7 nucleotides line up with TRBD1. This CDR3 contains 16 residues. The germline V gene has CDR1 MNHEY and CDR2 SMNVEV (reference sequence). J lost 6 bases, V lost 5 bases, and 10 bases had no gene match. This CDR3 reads CASSPMTGSSNSPLHF. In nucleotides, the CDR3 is TGTGCCAGCAGTCCGATGACAGGGTCTTCTAATTCACCCCTCCACTTT.

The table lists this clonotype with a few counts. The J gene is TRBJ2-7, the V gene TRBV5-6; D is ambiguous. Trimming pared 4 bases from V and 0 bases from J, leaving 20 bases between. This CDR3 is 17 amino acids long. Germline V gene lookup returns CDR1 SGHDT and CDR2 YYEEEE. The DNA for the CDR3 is TGTGCCAGCAGCCTCGGGTGGGTAGGGTCGAGCTCCTACGAGCAGTACTTC. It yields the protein CASSLGWVGSSSYEQYF.

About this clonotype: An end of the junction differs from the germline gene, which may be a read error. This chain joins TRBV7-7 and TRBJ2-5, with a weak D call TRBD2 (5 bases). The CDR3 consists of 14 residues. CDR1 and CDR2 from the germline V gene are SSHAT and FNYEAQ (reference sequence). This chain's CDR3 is CASSLGADQETQYF. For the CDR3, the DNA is TGTGCTAGCAGCTTGGGAGCGGATCAAGAGACCCAGTACTTC.

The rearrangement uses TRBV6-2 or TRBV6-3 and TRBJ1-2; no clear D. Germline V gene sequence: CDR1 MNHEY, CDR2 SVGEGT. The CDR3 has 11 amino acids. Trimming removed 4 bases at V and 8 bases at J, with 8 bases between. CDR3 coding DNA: TGTGCCAGCAGTTCCGGGCAGGGCTACACCTTC. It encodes CASSSGQGYTF.

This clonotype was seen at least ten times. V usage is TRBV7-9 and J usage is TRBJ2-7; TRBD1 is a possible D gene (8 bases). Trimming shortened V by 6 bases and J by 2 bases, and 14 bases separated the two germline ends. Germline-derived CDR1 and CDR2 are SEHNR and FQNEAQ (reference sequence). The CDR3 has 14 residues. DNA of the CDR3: TGTGCCAGCAGGGGGGGGGACAGGACCTACGAGCAGTACTTC. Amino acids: CASRGGDRTYEQYF.

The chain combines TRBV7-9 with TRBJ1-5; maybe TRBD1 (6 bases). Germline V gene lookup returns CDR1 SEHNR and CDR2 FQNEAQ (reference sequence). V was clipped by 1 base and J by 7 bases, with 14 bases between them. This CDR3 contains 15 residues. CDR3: CASSLGSGEHQPQHF. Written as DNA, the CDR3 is TGTGCCAGCAGCTTAGGGTCAGGGGAGCACCAGCCCCAGCATTTT.

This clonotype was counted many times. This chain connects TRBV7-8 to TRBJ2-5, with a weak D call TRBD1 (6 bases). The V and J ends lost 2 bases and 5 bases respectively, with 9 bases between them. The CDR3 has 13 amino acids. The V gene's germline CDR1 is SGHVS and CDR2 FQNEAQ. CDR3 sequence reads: CASSLRGIETQYF. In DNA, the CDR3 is TGTGCCAGCAGCTTAAGGGGGATCGAGACCCAGTACTTC.

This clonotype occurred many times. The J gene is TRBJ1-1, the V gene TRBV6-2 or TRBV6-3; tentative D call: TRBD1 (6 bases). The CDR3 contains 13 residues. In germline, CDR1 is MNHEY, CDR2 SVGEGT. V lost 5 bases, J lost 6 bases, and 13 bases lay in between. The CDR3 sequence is CASSDTGTSEAFF. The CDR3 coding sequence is TGTGCCAGCAGTGACACAGGGACTTCTGAAGCTTTCTTT.

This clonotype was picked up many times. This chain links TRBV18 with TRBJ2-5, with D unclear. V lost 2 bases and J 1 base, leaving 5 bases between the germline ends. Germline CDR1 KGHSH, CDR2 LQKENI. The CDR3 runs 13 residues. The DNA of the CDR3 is TGTGCCAGCTCACCAGGGTTCCAAGAGACCCAGTACTTC. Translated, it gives CASSPGFQETQYF.

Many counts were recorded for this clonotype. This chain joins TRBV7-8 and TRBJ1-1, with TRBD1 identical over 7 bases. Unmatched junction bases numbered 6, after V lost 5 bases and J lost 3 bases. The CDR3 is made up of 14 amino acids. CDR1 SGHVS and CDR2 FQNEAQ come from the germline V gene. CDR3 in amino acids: CASSPTQGYTEAFF. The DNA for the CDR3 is TGTGCCAGCAGCCCGACACAGGGGTACACTGAAGCTTTCTTT.

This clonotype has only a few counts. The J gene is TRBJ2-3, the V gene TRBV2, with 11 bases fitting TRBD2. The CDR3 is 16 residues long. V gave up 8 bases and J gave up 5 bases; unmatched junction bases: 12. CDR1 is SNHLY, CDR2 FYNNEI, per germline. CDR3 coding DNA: TGTGCCAGCGAGGAGGGGGGGACTAGCGGAGGAGATACGCAGTATTTT. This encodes CASEEGGTSGGDTQYF.

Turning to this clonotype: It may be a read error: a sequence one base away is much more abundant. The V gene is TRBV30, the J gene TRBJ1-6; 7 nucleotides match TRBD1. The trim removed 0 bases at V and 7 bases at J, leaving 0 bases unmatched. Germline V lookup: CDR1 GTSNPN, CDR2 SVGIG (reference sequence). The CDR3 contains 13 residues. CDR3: CAWSVQGNSPLHF. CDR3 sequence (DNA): TGTGCCTGGAGTGTACAGGGGAATTCACCCCTCCACTTT.

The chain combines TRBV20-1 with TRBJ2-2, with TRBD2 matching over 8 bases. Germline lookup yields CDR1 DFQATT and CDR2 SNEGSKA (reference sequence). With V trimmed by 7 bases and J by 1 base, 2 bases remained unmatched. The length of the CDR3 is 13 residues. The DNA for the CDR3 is TGCAGTGAGCTAGCGGGGAACACCGGGGAGCTGTTTTTT. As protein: CSELAGNTGELFF.

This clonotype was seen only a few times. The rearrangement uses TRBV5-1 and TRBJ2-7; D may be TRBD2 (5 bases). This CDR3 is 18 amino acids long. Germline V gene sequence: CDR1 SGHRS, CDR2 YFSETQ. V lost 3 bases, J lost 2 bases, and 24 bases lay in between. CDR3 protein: CASSSAPSTQGGTYEQYF. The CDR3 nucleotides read TGCGCCAGCAGCTCAGCACCCTCAACTCAAGGAGGCACCTACGAGCAGTACTTC.

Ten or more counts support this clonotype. CDR3 region: CSASRMDRSYEQYF. The CDR3 nucleotides are TGCAGTGCTAGTCGGATGGACCGATCCTACGAGCAGTACTTC. The chain combines TRBV20-1 with TRBJ2-7; D is uncertain. The CDR3 is 14 residues long. CDR1 and CDR2 (germline): DFQATT, SNEGSKA (reference sequence). V was clipped by 3 bases and J by 1 base, with 13 bases between them.

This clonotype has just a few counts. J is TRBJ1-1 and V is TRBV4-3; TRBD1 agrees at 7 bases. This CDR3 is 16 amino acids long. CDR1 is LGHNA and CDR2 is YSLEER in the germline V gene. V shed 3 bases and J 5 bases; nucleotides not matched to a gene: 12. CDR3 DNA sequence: TGCGCCAGCAGCCAGGGCCGCAGGGGGTGGGCGACTGAAGCTTTCTTT. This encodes CASSQGRRGWATEAFF.

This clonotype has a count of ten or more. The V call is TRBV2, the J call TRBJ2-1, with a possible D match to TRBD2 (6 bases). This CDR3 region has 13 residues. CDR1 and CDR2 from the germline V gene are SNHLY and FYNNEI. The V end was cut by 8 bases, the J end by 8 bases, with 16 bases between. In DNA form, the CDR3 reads TGTGCCAGCTGGCCGGGGGAAGTAGATGAGCAGTTCTTC. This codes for CASWPGEVDEQFF.

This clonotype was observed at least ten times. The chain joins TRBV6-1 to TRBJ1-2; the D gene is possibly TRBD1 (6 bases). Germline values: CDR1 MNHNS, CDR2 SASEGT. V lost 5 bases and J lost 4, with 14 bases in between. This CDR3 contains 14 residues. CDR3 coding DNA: TGTGCCAGCAGTAAAGGTCACAGGGCCTATGGCTACACCTTC. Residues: CASSKGHRAYGYTF.

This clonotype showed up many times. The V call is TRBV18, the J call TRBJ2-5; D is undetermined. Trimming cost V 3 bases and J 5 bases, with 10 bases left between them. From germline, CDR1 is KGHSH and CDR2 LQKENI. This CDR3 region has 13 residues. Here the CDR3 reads CASSPRASETQYF. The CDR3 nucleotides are TGTGCCAGCTCACCGAGAGCCTCGGAGACCCAGTACTTC.

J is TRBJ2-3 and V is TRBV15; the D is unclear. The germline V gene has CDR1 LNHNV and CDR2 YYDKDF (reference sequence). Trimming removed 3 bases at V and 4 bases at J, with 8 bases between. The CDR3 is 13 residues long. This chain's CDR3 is CATSRARSDTQYF. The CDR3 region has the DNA TGTGCCACCAGCAGGGCCCGATCAGATACGCAGTATTTT.